This TCR beta chain was retrieved from a study of blood T cell repertoires in COVID-19 (dated by TCRdb to 2020 to 2022). With respect to the entire study: Samples from collaborators originated in the United States, Italy and Spain and spanned both the acute and convalescent phases of COVID-19. Nearly every sample came with metadata listing a de-identified subject ID, COVID-19 status, age in years and sex. Where HLA class I and class II types were available, the types were taken from metadata supplied by the sample provider, not from assay-based typing. The repertoires were released in a freely available public database meant as a resource for research on the immune response to SARS-CoV-2. Subjects who had been exposed to COVID-19, were actively infected with it, or had recovered from it provided the deeply sampled blood TCRbeta repertoires that made up the dataset. The material from the prospective study consisted of cDNA or gDNA derived from T cells, B-cell-depleted T cells, or PBMCs. Samples came from the ongoing ImmuneRACE study (first 160 participants) plus 1,254 subjects from 6 global collaborators.

Whole blood was collected in K2EDTA tubes by collaborating institutions according to the institutions' own protocols. For TCRbeta analysis, collaborators shipped samples in one of three forms: frozen whole blood, isolated PBMCs, or DNA extracted from either of those sample types. Here V drops 4 bases and J drops 5 bases, and the junction holds 7 bases not matched to any gene. CDR1 ENHRY and CDR2 SYGVKD are derived from the germline V gene. Its CDR3 holds 15 amino acids, cysteine through phenylalanine. This entry keeps only the CDR3 DNA: 45 bases, framed from base 1. The immunoSEQ Assay, a bias-controlled multiplex PCR, was used to amplify TCRbeta CDR3 regions from genomic DNA. As for how the authors treated the data: Nucleated cell counts per sample were estimated from amplification of reference gene primers within the assay. To quantify the absolute abundance of each unique TCRbeta CDR3 rearrangement, sequence reads were collapsed and filtered. For each sample, productive Simpson clonality was calculated as the square root of Simpson's diversity index over productive rearrangements. The table comes from immuneACCESS by way of TCRdb, which keeps in-frame sequences with V and J called. Part of the clones is missing from these tables; in studies checked, under half for an unresolved V gene and the rest for unknown reasons. D and trimming come from the DNA, and the V and J calls and clone size come from that table. This sample lists approximately 110,000 clones; 80% were detected once. The top ten constitute more than 4% of the sample.

General study outcomes and caveats: The quantity of clinical and demographic metadata differed by source and by participant and was supplied without curation.

About this clone itself: Its binding antigen is unknown. Within one base of it there is no much larger clone, and no base qualities were kept.

The sample was peripheral blood. The sequence is built from TRBV10-3 and TRBJ2-1; 8 junctional bases match TRBD1. This receptor was identified in a human donor in a cohort sampled during active or convalescent COVID-19. The CDR3 amino acid sequence is: CAISAGRGLDNEQFF. The nucleotide sequence reads TGTGCCATCAGTGCGGGCAGGGGGCTGGACAATGAGCAGTTCTTC.